The entry that follows covers one T cell receptor (beta chain) sequence. The antigen remains undetermined. This sample stems from a study of shared clonotypes between healthy human individuals. Study background: The study drew on a couple of women and three men aged 18 to 49 as donors. The study, taken as a whole, reports: Deeper or shallower sequencing was expected to change how clonotypes are shared among donors.

Original processing notes: For the immunoSEQ data, sequences were junction-only without quality scores, so filtering differed. Clones were read by immunoSEQ multiplex PCR, and TCRdb kept only the in-frame ones, dropping some. For V, J and clone size, that table is used; D and trimming come from the DNA. This table has 2 million to 3 million clones, 80% to 95% appearing once. Germline V lookup: CDR1 MDHEN, CDR2 SYDVKM. V was shortened by 6 bases and J by 5 bases, with 16 bases between the two germline ends. This CDR3 is 14 amino acids long. Recent acute infections and vaccinations were absent in the healthy HIV-negative adult donors.

This sequence joins TRBV28 and TRBJ1-2; D might be TRBD1 (5 bases). The receptor comes from a man between 18 and 29 years old in good health. Some clones in this sample may be carry-over from other donors' samples. Material: naive CD4+ T cells from PBMCs. Subset described: CD45RA+ positively selected. CDR3 DNA: TGTGCCAGCAGCCGATGGGTCGGGGGATATGGCTACACCTTC. Amino acid sequence: CASSRWVGGYGYTF.